The 20 T cell receptor beta chains below all came from one sample that was sequenced in a study of long-term antiretroviral therapy in people with HIV. This was the immunoSEQ v3.0 assay at survey level. The method was immunoSEQ multiplex PCR; TCRdb's version includes in-frame clones alone and lacks a portion of them. The sample includes some 25,000 clones, 65% to 85% of them seen just once. The sequences come from unsorted PBMCs, collected 3 years after starting antiretroviral therapy. The receptors stem from a man aged 40-50 years with HIV.

The gene calls are TRBV5-6 and TRBJ2-2, with D possibly TRBD2 on 6 matching bases. The CDR3 is made up of 13 amino acids. Germline CDR1 reads SGHDT; CDR2 reads YYEEEE. V was pared by 4 bases and J by 4 bases, with 8 bases between. CDR3 sequence reads: CASSRGGTGELFF. The CDR3 DNA is TGTGCCAGCAGCAGGGGAGGCACCGGGGAGCTGTTTTTT.

The chain uses TRBV6-5 and TRBJ2-3; 7 bases fit TRBD1. Germline V gives CDR1 MNHEY, CDR2 SVGAGI. This CDR3 contains 15 residues. J gave up 6 bases and V 2 bases, and 8 bases lay outside the gene matches. The CDR3 loop is CASSYAQGLPDTQYF. The CDR3 DNA sequence: TGTGCCAGCAGTTACGCACAGGGGTTGCCGGATACGCAGTATTTT.

This chain links TRBV6-5 with TRBJ1-1, with D uncertain. The length of the CDR3 is 16 residues. Germline assignment: CDR1 MNHEY and CDR2 SVGAGI. V dropped 0 bases and J dropped 0 bases, with 11 bases sitting between them. CDR3 nucleotide sequence: TGTGCCAGCAGTTACTCGAACGTCGGCATGAACACTGAAGCTTTCTTT. Translation gives CASSYSNVGMNTEAFF.

This chain joins TRBV5-1 and TRBJ1-2; weak D call: TRBD1 (6 bases). The CDR3 covers 14 residues. V was clipped by 4 bases and J by 8 bases, with 18 bases between them. CDR1 is SGHRS and CDR2 is YFSETQ in the germline V gene. The CDR3 DNA sequence: TGCGCCAGCAGCCCCGGACAGACTTATGGAGGCTACACCTTC. Its protein is CASSPGQTYGGYTF.

This rearrangement joins TRBV19 to TRBJ2-7; D possibly corresponds to TRBD1 (8 bases). V shed 3 bases and J shed 7 bases, with 22 bases lying between them. Germline assignment: CDR1 LNHDA and CDR2 SQIVND (reference sequence). CDR3 size: 16 residues. For the CDR3, the DNA is TGTGCCAGTAGTATCGGACTAGGACAGGGAGTCCGAGAGCAGTACTTC. Its translation: CASSIGLGQGVREQYF.

This clone was seen a handful of times. The chain combines TRBV27 with TRBJ1-5, with a weak D call TRBD1 (6 bases). Looked up from germline, CDR1 is MNHEY and CDR2 is SMNVEV (reference sequence). The V end lost 2 bases, the J end lost 2 bases, and 7 bases lay between the germline ends. The CDR3 is 14 residues long. CDR3: CASSLRQGNQPQHF. As DNA, the CDR3 is TGTGCCAGCAGTTTACGACAGGGCAATCAGCCCCAGCATTTT.

The chain couples TRBV19 to TRBJ2-7; either TRBD1 or TRBD2 may supply D (6 bases each). Germline values: CDR1 LNHDA, CDR2 SQIVND (reference sequence). V was trimmed by 9 bases and J by 1 base, leaving 19 bases between them. The CDR3 is 15 amino acids. CDR3 sequence: CASARGGKKSYEQYF. The CDR3 bases are TGTGCCAGCGCACGAGGGGGGAAAAAGTCCTACGAGCAGTACTTC.

This rearrangement joins TRBV10-2 to TRBJ2-1; a weak D match, TRBD2 (6 bases). The CDR3 covers 14 residues. CDR1 WSHSY and CDR2 SAAADI come from the germline V gene. The V and J ends lost 5 bases and 10 bases respectively, with 18 bases between them. For the CDR3, the DNA is TGCGCCAGCAGTACGATTGGCGGGGTCGGGGAGCAGTTCTTC. Its translation: CASSTIGGVGEQFF.

This chain links TRBV11-1 with TRBJ2-7; TRBD2 aligns across 14 bases. The V gene end was trimmed by 6 bases and the J gene end by 5 bases; junction bases not matched to a gene: 9. This CDR3 has 16 residues. CDR1 and CDR2 (germline): SGHAT, FQDESV (reference sequence). This chain's CDR3 is CASRDGTSGRINEQYF. The CDR3 DNA sequence: TGTGCCAGCAGAGACGGGACTAGCGGGAGAATCAACGAGCAGTACTTC.

This clone was seen just once. V and J are TRBV9 and TRBJ1-4; D possibly corresponds to TRBD1 (5 bases). In germline, CDR1 is SGDLS, CDR2 YYNGEE. This CDR3 has 15 residues. V lost 0 bases and J 4 bases, leaving 10 bases between the germline ends. The CDR3 region has the DNA TGTGCCAGCAGCGTAGGTGGGGGTTTTAATGAAAAACTGTTTTTT. Protein: CASSVGGGFNEKLFF.

J is TRBJ1-5 and V is TRBV7-8, with 9 bases that match TRBD1. The CDR3 covers 15 residues. Germline CDR1 SGHVS, CDR2 FQNEAQ. V shed 2 bases and J 6 bases; nucleotides not matched to a gene: 5. The CDR3 coding sequence is TGTGCCAGCAGCTTAACAGGGGGCGCGGGTCAGCCCCAGCATTTT. Translation: CASSLTGGAGQPQHF.

The chain links TRBV7-2 to TRBJ2-7; no definite D call. Germline values: CDR1 SGHTA, CDR2 FQGNSA. With 4 bases removed from V and 6 bases from J, the gap between germline ends came to 22 bases. The CDR3 totals 16 residues. CDR3 residues: CASSSEGGMKNLEQYF. DNA of the CDR3: TGTGCCAGCAGCTCGGAAGGTGGGATGAAGAACCTCGAGCAGTACTTC.

This chain joins TRBV2 and TRBJ2-7, with D perhaps TRBD1 (6 bases). Per germline, CDR1 SNHLY and CDR2 FYNNEI. The V and J ends lost 6 bases and 5 bases respectively, with 23 bases between them. The CDR3 runs to 16 residues. This CDR3 reads CASRSFMGAQWDEQYF. The CDR3 DNA sequence: TGTGCCAGCAGATCTTTCATGGGGGCCCAATGGGACGAGCAGTACTTC. Full variable domain (missing parts from reference TRBV2 and TRBJ2-7): EPEVTQTPSHQVTQMGQEVILRCVPISNHLYFYWYRQILGQKVEFLVSFYNNEISEKSEIFDDQFSVERPDGSNFTLKIRSTKLEDSAMYFCASRSFMGAQWDEQYFGPGTRLTVT.

This sequence joins TRBV5-8 and TRBJ1-3; D not resolved. Trimming left V 2 bases short and J 4 bases short, with 7 bases between. The germline V gene encodes CDR1 SGHTS and CDR2 YDEGEE. CDR3 length equals 13 residues. CDR3 in DNA: TGTGCCAGCAGCTTAAACCCGGGAAACACCATATATTTT. Translation: CASSLNPGNTIYF.

The V call is TRBV5-1, the J call TRBJ1-6, with 8 bases aligning to TRBD1. Losses at the gene ends were 0 bases for V and 7 bases for J; bases not matched to a gene: 3. Germline V gene sequence: CDR1 SGHRS, CDR2 YFSETQ. The CDR3 covers 15 residues. The CDR3 spells CASSLGQGWNSPLHF. CDR3 sequence (DNA): TGCGCCAGCAGCTTGGGACAGGGGTGGAATTCACCCCTCCACTTT.

The V and J genes are TRBV4-3 and TRBJ1-2; TRBD1 matches at 8 bases. The germline V gene has CDR1 LGHNA and CDR2 YSLEER. V was clipped by 4 bases and J by 4 bases; unmatched bases: 5. The length of the CDR3 is 14 residues. The CDR3 DNA follows: TGCGCCAGCAGCCGGGGGACAGGCGTCTATGGCTACACCTTC. This sequence encodes CASSRGTGVYGYTF.

This chain uses TRBV13 with TRBJ2-7; 9 nucleotides match TRBD1. Losses at the gene ends were 5 bases for V and 4 bases for J; bases not matched to a gene: 9. The CDR3 has 15 residues. Germline lookup yields CDR1 PRHDT and CDR2 FYEKMQ (reference sequence). CDR3 loop: CASSPGGTGNYEQYF. The CDR3 bases are TGTGCCAGCAGCCCAGGGGGGACAGGGAATTACGAGCAGTACTTC.

V is TRBV27 and J is TRBJ1-4, with 7 bases identical to TRBD1. Per the germline V gene, CDR1 is MNHEY and CDR2 is SMNVEV (reference sequence). V was pared by 8 bases and J by 6 bases, with 6 bases of the junction left unmatched. This CDR3 has 13 amino acids. CDR3: CASRGGAYEKLFF. As DNA, the CDR3 is TGTGCCAGCCGAGGGGGCGCCTATGAAAAACTGTTTTTT. Filled out from reference TRBV27 and TRBJ1-4, the complete variable domain reads EAQVTQNPRYLITVTGKKLTVTCSQNMNHEYMSWYRQDPGLGLRQIYYSMNVEVTDKGDVPEGYKVSRKEKRNFPLILESPSPNQTSLYFCASRGGAYEKLFFGSGTQLSVL.

The rearrangement links TRBV5-4 to TRBJ1-3; the D is unclear. V lost 2 bases to trimming and J lost 3 bases, with 6 bases between them. This CDR3 has 13 amino acids. The germline gives CDR1 SGHNT, CDR2 YYREEE (reference sequence). CDR3 region: CASSFNSGNTIYF. In DNA form, the CDR3 reads TGTGCCAGCAGCTTTAACAGTGGAAACACCATATATTTT. Filled out from reference TRBV5-4 and TRBJ1-3, the complete variable domain reads ETGVTQSPTHLIKTRGQQVTLRCSSQSGHNTVSWYQQALGQGPQFIFQYYREEENGRGNFPPRFSGLQFPNYSSELNVNALELDDSALYLCASSFNSGNTIYFGEGSWLTVV.

This sequence joins TRBV14 and TRBJ2-1; weak D call: TRBD2 (5 bases). The CDR3 is made up of 17 amino acids. V gave up 4 bases and J gave up 5 bases, with 21 bases separating them. The germline V gene has CDR1 SGHDN and CDR2 FVKESK. Here the CDR3 DNA reads TGTGCCAGCAGCCGCAATTACCGACGGGGAGTTGACAATGAGCAGTTCTTC. Translated, it gives CASSRNYRRGVDNEQFF.